One and the same sample provided the 22 T cell receptor beta chains below, sequenced in a study of memory CD4+ T cells and cytomegalovirus serostatus. The sort gate was single viable CD3+CD4+CD8-CD45RO+ cells for memory CD4+ T cells. The protocol was immunoSEQ multiplex PCR, while the TCRdb copy is restricted to in-frame clones and leaves out a portion. The profile shows 85,000 to 100,000 clones, approximately 80% of them singletons. The specimen sequenced was memory CD4+ T cells from blood. The source of these receptors is an adult in good health and CMV-seropositive.

This clone was found a few times. V and J are TRBV7-8 and TRBJ1-1; D gene uncertain. The CDR3 is made up of 14 amino acids. Trimming cost V 1 base and J 5 bases, with 11 bases left between them. Germline assignment: CDR1 SGHVS and CDR2 FQNEAQ. In DNA, the CDR3 is TGTGCCAGCAGCTTAGTTCCGGCGAGGACTGAAGCTTTCTTT. Its protein product is CASSLVPARTEAFF.

The rearrangement uses TRBV6-1 and TRBJ1-2; tentatively, D is TRBD1 (5 bases). Germline loops: CDR1 MNHNS, CDR2 SASEGT. V was cut by 6 bases and J by 8 bases, with 16 bases left in between. This CDR3 region has 13 residues. The CDR3 is CASRAEGVSGYTF. The CDR3 DNA reads TGTGCCAGCAGAGCCGAAGGGGTGAGCGGCTACACCTTC.

This sequence joins TRBV2 and TRBJ2-7; TRBD2 is a possible D gene (6 bases). Trimming removed 4 bases from V and 7 bases from J, with 14 bases in between. CDR3 length equals 13 residues. Germline CDR1 reads SNHLY; CDR2 reads FYNNEI. CDR3 DNA sequence: TGTGCCAGCAGTGTTTCCAGGGCGGGAGAGCAGTACTTC. Translation gives CASSVSRAGEQYF.

V gene TRBV5-1 combines with J gene TRBJ1-6; maybe TRBD1 (5 bases). Per the germline V gene, CDR1 is SGHRS and CDR2 is YFSETQ. The CDR3 is made up of 16 amino acids. V was pared by 4 bases and J by 8 bases, with 19 bases between. The CDR3 spells CASSLRPPGLDSPLHF. CDR3 DNA sequence: TGCGCCAGCAGCCTACGCCCTCCGGGGCTGGATTCACCCCTCCACTTT.

The J gene is TRBJ2-7, the V gene TRBV5-6, with 9 bases fitting TRBD1. The ends lost 4 bases at V and 4 bases at J; junction bases unmatched: 12. This CDR3 comprises 16 residues. Per the germline V gene, CDR1 is SGHDT and CDR2 is YYEEEE. The CDR3 is CASSPLTGTGRYEQYF. CDR3 in DNA: TGTGCCAGCAGCCCTCTGACCGGGACAGGGAGGTACGAGCAGTACTTC.

The chain has TRBV4-3 and TRBJ1-1, with 11 nucleotides matching TRBD1. CDR1 LGHNA and CDR2 YSLEER come from the germline V gene. V lost 2 bases to trimming and J lost 1 base; unmatched junction nucleotides: 6. The CDR3 has 17 residues. CDR3 DNA: TGCGCCAGCAGCCAACTCCTCGGGACAGGGGGGAACACTGAAGCTTTCTTT. This gives the protein CASSQLLGTGGNTEAFF.

The chain couples TRBV5-1 to TRBJ2-3; maybe TRBD1 (6 bases). The CDR3 length is 16 residues. Germline V lookup: CDR1 SGHRS, CDR2 YFSETQ. Trimming cost V 3 bases and J 2 bases, with 16 bases left between them. The DNA for the CDR3 is TGCGCCAGCAGCTGGGGCCCGACAGGTTCCACAGATACGCAGTATTTT. It is translated as CASSWGPTGSTDTQYF.

This chain uses TRBV7-2 with TRBJ2-7; TRBD2 aligns across 8 bases. Per the germline V gene, CDR1 is SGHTA and CDR2 is FQGNSA. The CDR3 loop spans 14 amino acids. Trimming at V came to 5 bases and at J to 2 bases, leaving 5 bases not matched to a gene. The CDR3 spells CASSPRTSPYEQYF. CDR3 nucleotides: TGTGCCAGCAGCCCCCGGACTAGCCCCTACGAGCAGTACTTC.

This clone was detected only a few times. CDR3 DNA sequence: TGTGCCAGCAGCCTCGGGACAGAAGTTAATGAAAAACTGTTTTTT. It encodes CASSLGTEVNEKLFF. The V and J genes are TRBV2 and TRBJ1-4; 7 bases agree with TRBD1. The germline V gene encodes CDR1 SNHLY and CDR2 FYNNEI. V was clipped by 6 bases and J by 4 bases; unmatched bases: 8. The CDR3 runs 15 residues.

This clone is a singleton in its sample. The CDR3 sequence: CASSSQGQGHNEQFF. The CDR3 DNA reads TGTGCCAGCAGTTCCCAAGGACAGGGCCACAATGAGCAGTTCTTC. V gene TRBV6-5 combines with J gene TRBJ2-1; 8 bases match TRBD1. CDR1 and CDR2 from the germline V gene are MNHEY and SVGAGI. Trimming removed 4 bases from V and 5 bases from J; junction bases left unmatched: 7. CDR3 length equals 15 residues.

The chain recombines TRBV28 with TRBJ1-1; 9 nucleotides match TRBD1. The CDR3 is made up of 16 amino acids. Per the germline V gene, CDR1 is MDHEN and CDR2 is SYDVKM. V trimming: 6 bases; J trimming: 1 base; junction bases outside the gene matches: 9. The CDR3 DNA is TGTGCCAGCAGGCAGAGACAGGGGGAGAAGAACACTGAAGCTTTCTTT. Translating gives CASRQRQGEKNTEAFF.

V usage is TRBV7-2 and J usage is TRBJ2-2; TRBD2 aligns across 10 bases. CDR1 SGHTA and CDR2 FQGNSA come from the germline V gene. The CDR3 runs 19 residues. Trimming cost V 5 bases and J 9 bases; bases outside gene matches: 21. CDR3 amino acids: CASSLRVPSGSGDLRELFF. For the CDR3, the DNA is TGTGCCAGCAGCCTCAGGGTCCCTAGCGGGAGCGGGGATTTGAGGGAGCTGTTTTTT. Combining the CDR3 with reference TRBV7-2 and TRBJ2-2 gives the whole variable domain GAGVSQSPSNKVTEKGKDVELRCDPISGHTALYWYRQSLGQGLEFLIYFQGNSAPDKSGLPSDRFSAERTGGSVSTLTIQRTQQEDSAVYLCASSLRVPSGSGDLRELFFGEGSRLTVL.

The chain has TRBV19 and TRBJ2-5; D possibly corresponds to TRBD2 (5 bases). V lost 8 bases to trimming and J lost 0 bases, with 19 bases between them. Looked up from germline, CDR1 is LNHDA and CDR2 is SQIVND (reference sequence). This CDR3 is 16 amino acids long. DNA for the CDR3: TGTGCCAGTCTGGAAGTCGTAGCGAGGTACCAAGAGACCCAGTACTTC. This translates into CASLEVVARYQETQYF.

V is TRBV28 and J is TRBJ2-1; TRBD1 matches at 10 bases. V gave up 4 bases and J gave up 6 bases; unmatched junction bases: 6. CDR1 and CDR2 from the germline V gene are MDHEN and SYDVKM. The CDR3 contains 15 residues. Written as DNA, the CDR3 is TGTGCCAGCAGTTCCCGGACAGGGGGTTTCAATGAGCAGTTCTTC. This encodes CASSSRTGGFNEQFF. The whole variable domain, remainder taken from reference TRBV28 and TRBJ2-1, is DVKVTQSSRYLVKRTGEKVFLECVQDMDHENMFWYRQDPGLGLRLIYFSYDVKMKEKGDIPEGYSVSREKKERFSLILESASTNQTSMYLCASSSRTGGFNEQFFGPGTRLTVL.

The V gene is TRBV7-2, the J gene TRBJ1-1; maybe TRBD1 (5 bases). The germline V and J ends were trimmed by 6 bases and 1 base, with 9 bases remaining between them. In germline, CDR1 is SGHTA, CDR2 FQGNSA. This CDR3 contains 13 residues. In DNA form, the CDR3 reads TGTGCCAGCAGTTTCCAGGGGAACACTGAAGCTTTCTTT. This encodes CASSFQGNTEAFF.

The chain has TRBV5-1 and TRBJ2-1, with D perhaps matching TRBD1 (6 bases). Looked up from germline, CDR1 is SGHRS and CDR2 is YFSETQ. The CDR3 spans 16 residues. Trimming took off 0 bases at V and 3 bases at J, with 13 bases between the two ends. The CDR3 sequence: CASSLEGETHYNEQFF. Here the CDR3 DNA reads TGCGCCAGCAGCTTGGAGGGGGAGACTCACTACAATGAGCAGTTCTTC.

Written as DNA, the CDR3 is TGTGCCAGCAGCGTGGGCGGGAGGGGGGCCTCTGGGGCCAACGTCCTGACTTTC. Amino acid sequence: CASSVGGRGASGANVLTF. V gene TRBV9 combines with J gene TRBJ2-6, with TRBD2 matching 9 bases. CDR3 size: 18 residues. Looked up from germline, CDR1 is SGDLS and CDR2 is YYNGEE. Trimming removed 2 bases from V and 0 bases from J; junction bases left unmatched: 6.

The rearrangement uses TRBV2 and TRBJ2-1; 9 bases map to TRBD2. Trimming removed 6 bases from V and 0 bases from J; junction bases left unmatched: 6. CDR3 length equals 16 residues. Germline V gene data show CDR1 as SNHLY and CDR2 as FYNNEI. The CDR3 sequence is CASRDQAGGSYNEQFF. CDR3 DNA sequence: TGTGCCAGCAGAGACCAAGCGGGAGGCTCCTACAATGAGCAGTTCTTC.

This clone was detected once. The rearrangement uses TRBV29-1 and TRBJ2-1, with 9 bases matching TRBD1. The junction had 8 bases not matched to a gene; V was cut back by 0 bases and J by 8 bases. The CDR3 totals 15 residues. The germline V gene encodes CDR1 SQVTM and CDR2 ANQGSEA. DNA for the CDR3: TGCAGCGTTGAAGATTCGGGACAGGGATTCGATGAGCAGTTCTTC. It encodes CSVEDSGQGFDEQFF.

The CDR3 bases are TGTGCCAGCAGTGAAGTTAGGGGGACGTACTTC. Translation gives CASSEVRGTYF. The chain is built from TRBV6-1 and TRBJ2-7, with D tentatively TRBD1 (6 bases). The CDR3 is 11 residues long. Trimming left V 1 base short and J 12 bases short, with 10 bases between. Germline V gene data show CDR1 as MNHNS and CDR2 as SASEGT.

The chain is built from TRBV27 and TRBJ1-1; TRBD1 matches at 10 bases. J was trimmed by 8 bases and V by 4 bases; bases with no gene match: 1. CDR3 size: 12 residues. CDR1 MNHEY and CDR2 SMNVEV come from the germline V gene (reference sequence). CDR3 loop: CASSWGQGEAFF. The CDR3 DNA reads as TGTGCCAGCAGTTGGGGACAGGGGGAAGCTTTCTTT.

J is TRBJ1-1 and V is TRBV5-8; 8 bases map to TRBD1. Germline CDR1 SGHTS, CDR2 YDEGEE. CDR3 length: 15 residues. With V trimmed by 6 bases and J by 2 bases, 9 bases remained unmatched. CDR3 amino acids: CASNDRDRGNTEAFF. The CDR3 DNA follows: TGTGCCAGCAACGACCGAGACAGGGGAAACACTGAAGCTTTCTTT.